This T cell receptor (beta chain) stems from a study of blood T cell repertoires in COVID-19. Enrollees, about 18 to 89 years old, lived in 24 US areas. Participant-reported clinical history was the basis for cohort assignment. This CDR3 has 16 amino acids. V was trimmed by 1 base and J by 4 bases, leaving 16 bases between them. Germline-derived CDR1 and CDR2 are SGHAT and FQDESV (reference sequence). Original processing methods: Reference gene primers were amplified, and this amplification served to estimate nucleated cell counts. The data were produced by immunoSEQ multiplex PCR, yet TCRdb's version contains in-frame clones alone and is incomplete. V, J and clone size reflect that table, while D and trimming were determined from the DNA. The data contain approximately 220,000 clones, around four fifths of them singletons.

This sequence joins TRBV11-1 and TRBJ1-1; D call uncertain. This clonotype was sampled from a woman between 45 and 65 years old who had been exposed to COVID-19. The sample comprised PBMCs or T cells enriched from blood (not recorded which). The CDR3 here is CASSLESGSRATEAFF. Here the CDR3 DNA reads TGTGCCAGCAGCTTAGAATCGGGGAGTCGGGCCACTGAAGCTTTCTTT.